This T cell receptor (beta chain) derives from a study of PD-1 blockade in classical Hodgkin lymphoma. The germline CDR1 and CDR2 sequences are SEHNR and FQNEAQ (reference sequence). V was cut by 5 bases and J by 7 bases, with 15 bases left in between. The CDR3 has 14 amino acids. The study, taken as a whole, reports: By C4D1, diversity of CD4+ TCRs had risen significantly, whereas that of CD8+ TCRs had not. Newly diagnosed and completely responding patients shared comparable baseline diversity.

Autologous stem cell transplantation was followed by relapse in every patient, and brentuximab vedotin exposure varied. Data came from immunoSEQ multiplex PCR; TCRdb stores just in-frame clones and leaves some out. The sample carries approximately 41,000 clones, more than 85% recorded once. As regards this clone: Its antigen is as yet unknown.

This receptor was identified in a human donor with classical Hodgkin lymphoma. V usage is TRBV7-9 and J usage is TRBJ2-1, with D possibly being TRBD1 or TRBD2 (5 bases each). The material sequenced was peripheral blood mononuclear cells (PBMCs), taken before the second cycle of nivolumab. DNA for the CDR3: TGTGCCAGCAGCCAAATGGGGACCACAAATGAGCAGTTCTTC. It encodes CASSQMGTTNEQFF.